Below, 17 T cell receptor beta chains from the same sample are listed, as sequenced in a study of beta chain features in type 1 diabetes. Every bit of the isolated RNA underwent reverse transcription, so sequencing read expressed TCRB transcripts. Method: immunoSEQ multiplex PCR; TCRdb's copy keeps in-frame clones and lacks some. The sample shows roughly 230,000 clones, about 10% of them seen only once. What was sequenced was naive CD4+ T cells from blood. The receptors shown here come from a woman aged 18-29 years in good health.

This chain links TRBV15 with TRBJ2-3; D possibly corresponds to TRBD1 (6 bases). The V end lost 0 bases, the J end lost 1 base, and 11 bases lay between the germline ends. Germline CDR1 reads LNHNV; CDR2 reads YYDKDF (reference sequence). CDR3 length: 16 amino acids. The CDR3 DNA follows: TGTGCCACCAGCAGAGATAAGGGGGTAGGCACAGATACGCAGTATTTT. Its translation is CATSRDKGVGTDTQYF.

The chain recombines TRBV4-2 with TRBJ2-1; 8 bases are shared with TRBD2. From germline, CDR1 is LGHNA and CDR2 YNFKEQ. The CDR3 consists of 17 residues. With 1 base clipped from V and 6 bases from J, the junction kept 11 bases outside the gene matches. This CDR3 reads CASSQVAGTRGSNEQFF. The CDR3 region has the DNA TGTGCCAGCAGCCAAGTGGCTGGGACTAGAGGGTCCAATGAGCAGTTCTTC.

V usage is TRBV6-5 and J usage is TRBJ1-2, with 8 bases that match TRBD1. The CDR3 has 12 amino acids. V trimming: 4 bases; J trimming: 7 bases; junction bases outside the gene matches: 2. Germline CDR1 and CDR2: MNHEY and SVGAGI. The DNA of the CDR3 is TGTGCCAGCAGTTCCGACAGGGGTGGCTACACCTTC. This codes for CASSSDRGGYTF.

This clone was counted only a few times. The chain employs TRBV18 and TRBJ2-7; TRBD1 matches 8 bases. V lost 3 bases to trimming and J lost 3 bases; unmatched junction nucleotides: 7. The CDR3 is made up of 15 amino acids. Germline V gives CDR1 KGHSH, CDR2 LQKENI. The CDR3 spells CASSPPQGASYEQYF. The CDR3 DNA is TGTGCCAGCTCACCTCCTCAGGGGGCAAGCTACGAGCAGTACTTC. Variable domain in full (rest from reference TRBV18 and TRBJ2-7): NAGVMQNPRHLVRRRGQEARLRCSPMKGHSHVYWYRQLPEEGLKFMVYLQKENIIDESGMPKERFSAEFPKEGPSILRIQQVVRGDSAAYFCASSPPQGASYEQYFGPGTRLTVT.

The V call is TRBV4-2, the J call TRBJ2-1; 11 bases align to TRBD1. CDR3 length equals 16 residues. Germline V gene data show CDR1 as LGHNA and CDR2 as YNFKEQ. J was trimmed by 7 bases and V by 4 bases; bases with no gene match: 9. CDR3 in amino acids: CASSRVPGQGGNEQFF. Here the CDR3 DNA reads TGTGCCAGCAGCCGCGTCCCGGGACAGGGGGGGAATGAGCAGTTCTTC.

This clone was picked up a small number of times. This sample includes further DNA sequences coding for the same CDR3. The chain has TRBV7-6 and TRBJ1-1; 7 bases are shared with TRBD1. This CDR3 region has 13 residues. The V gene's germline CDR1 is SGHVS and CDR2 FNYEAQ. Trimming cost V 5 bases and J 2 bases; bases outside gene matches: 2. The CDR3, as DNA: TGTGCCAGCAGCCGGGACAGAAACACTGAAGCTTTCTTT. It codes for CASSRDRNTEAFF.

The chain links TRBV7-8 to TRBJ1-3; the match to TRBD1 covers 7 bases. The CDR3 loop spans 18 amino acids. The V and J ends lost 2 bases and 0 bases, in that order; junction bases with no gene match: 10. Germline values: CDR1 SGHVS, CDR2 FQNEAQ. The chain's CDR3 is CASSLRTVDRVSGNTIYF. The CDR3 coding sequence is TGTGCCAGCAGCTTAAGGACAGTCGACAGGGTCTCTGGAAACACCATATATTTT.

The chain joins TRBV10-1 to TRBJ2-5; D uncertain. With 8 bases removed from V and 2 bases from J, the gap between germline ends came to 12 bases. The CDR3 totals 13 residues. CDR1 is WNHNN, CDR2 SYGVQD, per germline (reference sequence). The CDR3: CASGASGQETQYF. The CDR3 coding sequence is TGCGCCAGCGGAGCGTCTGGGCAAGAGACCCAGTACTTC.

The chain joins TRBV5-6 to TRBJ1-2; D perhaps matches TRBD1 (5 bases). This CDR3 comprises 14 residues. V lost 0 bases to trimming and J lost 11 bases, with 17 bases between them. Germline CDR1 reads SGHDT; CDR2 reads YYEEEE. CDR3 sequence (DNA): TGTGCCAGCAGCTTGGGCCCCAGGGAAGGGTTTTACACCTTC. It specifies CASSLGPREGFYTF.

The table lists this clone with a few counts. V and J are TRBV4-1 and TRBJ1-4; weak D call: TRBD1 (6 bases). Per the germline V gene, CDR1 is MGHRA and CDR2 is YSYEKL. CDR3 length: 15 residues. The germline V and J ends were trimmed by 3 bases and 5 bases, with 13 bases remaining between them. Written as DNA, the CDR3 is TGCGCCAGCAGCCAGCGAATAGGACAGAATGAAAAACTGTTTTTT. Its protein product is CASSQRIGQNEKLFF.

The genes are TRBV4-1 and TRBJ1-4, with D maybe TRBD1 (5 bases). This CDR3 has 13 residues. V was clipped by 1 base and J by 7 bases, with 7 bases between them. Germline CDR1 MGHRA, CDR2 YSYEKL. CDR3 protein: CASSQGQLEKLFF. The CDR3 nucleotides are TGCGCCAGCAGCCAAGGACAGCTTGAAAAACTGTTTTTT.

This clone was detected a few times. CDR3: CASSRTKGTGYTVAYEQYF. CDR3 DNA: TGTGCCAGTAGTCGAACCAAAGGGACAGGGTATACAGTCGCCTACGAGCAGTACTTC. V usage is TRBV19 and J usage is TRBJ2-7, with 9 bases that match TRBD1. Trimming took 5 bases from V and 2 from J; bases not matched to a gene: 19. The length of the CDR3 is 19 residues. CDR1 LNHDA and CDR2 SQIVND come from the germline V gene (reference sequence).

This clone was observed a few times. The CDR3 DNA is TGTGCCAGCAGCCTCCCGGGACTAGGAGCCCACGAGCAGTACTTC. Its protein is CASSLPGLGAHEQYF. The chain employs TRBV11-2 and TRBJ2-7, with 8 bases lining up with TRBD2. The CDR3 is 15 amino acids. Germline V lookup: CDR1 SGHAT, CDR2 FQNNGV. Trimming cost V 5 bases and J 5 bases; bases outside gene matches: 11.

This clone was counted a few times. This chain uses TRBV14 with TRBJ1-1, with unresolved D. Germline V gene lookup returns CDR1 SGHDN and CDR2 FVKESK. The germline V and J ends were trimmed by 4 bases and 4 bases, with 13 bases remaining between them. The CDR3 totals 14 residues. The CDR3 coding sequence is TGTGCCAGCAGCCGCCAGGCCCTCGGCACTGAAGCTTTCTTT. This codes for CASSRQALGTEAFF.

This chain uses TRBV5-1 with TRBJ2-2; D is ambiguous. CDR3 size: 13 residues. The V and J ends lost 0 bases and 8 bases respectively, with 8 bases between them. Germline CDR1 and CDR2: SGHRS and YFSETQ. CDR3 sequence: CASSLEAIGELFF. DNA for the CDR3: TGCGCCAGCAGCTTGGAAGCGATTGGGGAGCTGTTTTTT.

CDR3 region: CASSAKSSYNEQFF. The CDR3 nucleotides read TGTGCCAGCAGTGCTAAGAGCTCCTACAATGAGCAGTTCTTC. The genes are TRBV6-1 and TRBJ2-1; D ambiguous. Germline V lookup: CDR1 MNHNS, CDR2 SASEGT. With 4 bases removed from V and 0 bases from J, the gap between germline ends came to 7 bases. CDR3 length: 14 amino acids.

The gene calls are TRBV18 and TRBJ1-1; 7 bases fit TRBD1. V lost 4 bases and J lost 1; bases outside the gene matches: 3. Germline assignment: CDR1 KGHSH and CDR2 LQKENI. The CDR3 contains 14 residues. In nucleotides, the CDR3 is TGTGCCAGCTCACAGGGGACAGAGAACACTGAAGCTTTCTTT. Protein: CASSQGTENTEAFF.